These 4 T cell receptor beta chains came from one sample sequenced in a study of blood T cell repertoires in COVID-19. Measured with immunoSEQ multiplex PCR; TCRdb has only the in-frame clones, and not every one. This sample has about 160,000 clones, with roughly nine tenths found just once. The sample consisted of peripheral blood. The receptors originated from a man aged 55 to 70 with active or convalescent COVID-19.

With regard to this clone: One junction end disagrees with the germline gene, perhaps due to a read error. The CDR3 DNA is TGTGCCAGCAGCCACGGCAGGGTCACAAATACGCAGTATTTT. Protein: CASSHGRVTNTQYF. V is TRBV3-1 (or the pseudogene TRBV3-2) and J is TRBJ2-3; D possibly corresponds to TRBD1 (5 bases). The germline V gene has CDR1 LGHDT and CDR2 YNNKEL (reference sequence). The CDR3 has 14 amino acids.

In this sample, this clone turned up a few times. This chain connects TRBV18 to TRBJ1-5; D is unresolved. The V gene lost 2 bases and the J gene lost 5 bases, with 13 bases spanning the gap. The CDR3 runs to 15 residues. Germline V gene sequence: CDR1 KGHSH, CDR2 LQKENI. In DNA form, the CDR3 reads TGTGCCAGCTCACCAAATTCGGCCGGGGATCAGCCCCAGCATTTT. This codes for CASSPNSAGDQPQHF.

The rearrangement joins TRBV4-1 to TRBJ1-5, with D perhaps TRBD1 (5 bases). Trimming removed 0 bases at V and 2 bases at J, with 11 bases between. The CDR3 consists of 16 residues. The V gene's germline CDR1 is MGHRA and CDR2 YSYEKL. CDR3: CASSQDQGFGNQPQHF. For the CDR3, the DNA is TGCGCCAGCAGCCAAGACCAGGGCTTTGGCAATCAGCCCCAGCATTTT.

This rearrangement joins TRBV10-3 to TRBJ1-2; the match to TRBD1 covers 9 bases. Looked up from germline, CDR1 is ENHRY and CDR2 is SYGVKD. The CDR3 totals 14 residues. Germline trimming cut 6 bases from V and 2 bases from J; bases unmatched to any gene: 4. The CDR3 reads CAIRGQGENYGYTF. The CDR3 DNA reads TGTGCCATCAGGGGACAGGGAGAGAACTATGGCTACACCTTC.